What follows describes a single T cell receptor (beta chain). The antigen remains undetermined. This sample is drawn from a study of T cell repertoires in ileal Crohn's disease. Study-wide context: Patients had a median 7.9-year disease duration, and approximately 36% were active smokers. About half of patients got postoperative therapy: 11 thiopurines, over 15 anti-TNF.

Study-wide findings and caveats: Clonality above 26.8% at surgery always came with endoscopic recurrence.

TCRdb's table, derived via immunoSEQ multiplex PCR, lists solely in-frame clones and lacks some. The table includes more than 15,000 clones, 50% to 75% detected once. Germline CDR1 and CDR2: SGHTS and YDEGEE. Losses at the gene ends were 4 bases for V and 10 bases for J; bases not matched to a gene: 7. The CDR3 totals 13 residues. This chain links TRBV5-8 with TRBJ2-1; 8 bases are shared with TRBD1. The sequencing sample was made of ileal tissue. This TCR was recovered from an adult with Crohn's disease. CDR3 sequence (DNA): TGTGCCAGCAGCCCGGGACAGGTACGGGAGCAGTTCTTC. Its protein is CASSPGQVREQFF.